Given below is one T cell receptor (beta chain) in context. Antigen: not known. Here immunoSEQ multiplex PCR was the method, and the copy in TCRdb shows in-frame clones only, minus some. This sample has about 140,000 clones, with about 90% found just once. This record comes from a study of T cell responses to AZD1222 COVID-19 vaccine. The overall study: Second-dose recipients at about 4 or about 12 weeks were treated as one pooled group.

Study-wide points: CD4 TCRs associated with vaccination spanned spike, dominating at 160-218 and 743-854.

CDR3 size: 13 residues. Losses at the gene ends were 5 bases for V and 14 bases for J; bases not matched to a gene: 11. Germline CDR1 is SEHNR and CDR2 is FQNEAQ (reference sequence). This receptor was taken from an adult in good health. The chain recombines TRBV7-9 with TRBJ1-4; 7 nucleotides align to TRBD1. The sequences come from peripheral blood, collected on day 0 of AZD1222 vaccination. The CDR3 nucleotides are TGTGCCAGCAGCCCGACAGGGAAGACAGGCCTGTTTTTT. Translated: CASSPTGKTGLFF. Based on the CDR3 plus reference TRBV7-9 and TRBJ1-4, the full variable domain is DTGVSQNPRHKITKRGQNVTFRCDPISEHNRLYWYRQTLGQGPEFLTYFQNEAQLEKSRLLSDRFSAERPKGSFSTLEIQRTEQGDSAMYLCASSPTGKTGLFFGSGTQLSVL.